This TCR beta chain was retrieved from a study of T cells after yellow fever vaccination. Study-level results: The CD4 and CD8 compartments had a small share of their clonotypes in common. Primary-vaccination clones mostly resurfaced post-booster (96% CD4, roughly 90% CD8).

The V gene lost 0 bases and the J gene lost 2 bases, with 6 bases spanning the gap. The length of the CDR3 is 14 residues. Per the germline V gene, CDR1 is MNHEY and CDR2 is SVGEGT. Concerning this clonotype itself: Its antigen is not identified.

Template switching with 5'RACE generated the TCR cDNA and added a universal primer site and UMIs. TCRdb independently ran MiXCR on the 5' RACE reads; one entry per CDR3 protein. Among about 300,000 distinct CDR3 sequences listed, around 10% were seen once. The TCR sequence derives from a man younger than 35 who received the YFV17D yellow fever vaccine. This chain uses TRBV6-2 or TRBV6-3 with TRBJ2-3; tentatively, D is TRBD2 (5 bases). The sequences come from CD4+ T cells sorted from PBMCs, collected 5 days after the yellow fever booster vaccination. CDR3 in amino acids: CASSYSGVTDTQYF. In DNA form, the CDR3 reads TGTGCCAGCAGTTACTCCGGGGTCACAGATACGCAGTATTTT.